The clone carrying this T cell receptor (beta chain) was recorded once. This table comes from immunoSEQ multiplex PCR, and its TCRdb copy is limited to in-frame clones, with some not included. The sample has fewer than 600,000 clones; roughly 88% are singletons. This specimen comes from a study of blood T cell repertoires in COVID-19. Study summary: Samples came from the United States, Italy and Spain, spanning acute and convalescent COVID-19. Sources were T cells, B-cell-depleted T cells, or PBMCs; the material itself was cDNA or gDNA.

Individuals drawn from approximately 26 US areas were about 18 to 100 years old. Two negative PCRs, clearance, or symptom resolution had been documented for recovered Cohort 3 donors. The CDR3 consists of 14 residues. V was clipped by 0 bases and J by 7 bases, with 10 bases between them. Germline CDR1 GTSNPN, CDR2 SVGIG (reference sequence). Sequenced: PBMCs or T cells enriched from blood (not recorded which). This chain connects TRBV30 to TRBJ1-6; the D gene is possibly TRBD1 (5 bases). This receptor was identified in a woman aged 40 to 50 who had recovered from COVID-19. CDR3 amino acids: CAWSVVTANSPLHF. Written as DNA, the CDR3 is TGTGCCTGGAGTGTAGTGACAGCCAATTCACCCCTCCACTTT.